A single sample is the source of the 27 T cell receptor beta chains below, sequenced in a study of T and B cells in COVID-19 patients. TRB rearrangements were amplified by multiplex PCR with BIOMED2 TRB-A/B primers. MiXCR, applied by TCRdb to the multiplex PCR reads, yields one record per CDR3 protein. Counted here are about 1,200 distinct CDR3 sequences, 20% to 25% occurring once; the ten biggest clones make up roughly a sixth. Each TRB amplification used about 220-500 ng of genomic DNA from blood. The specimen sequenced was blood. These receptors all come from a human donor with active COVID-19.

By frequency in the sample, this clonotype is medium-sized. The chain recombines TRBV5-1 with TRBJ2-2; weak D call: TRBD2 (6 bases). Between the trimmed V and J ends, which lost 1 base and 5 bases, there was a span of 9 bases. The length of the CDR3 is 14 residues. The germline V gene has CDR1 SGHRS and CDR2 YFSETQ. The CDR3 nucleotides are TGCGCCAGCAGCTTGAACGGGGGTACCGGGGAGCTGTTTTTT. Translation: CASSLNGGTGELFF.

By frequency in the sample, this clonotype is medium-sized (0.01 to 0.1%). The CDR3 DNA sequence: TGTGCCAGCAGCTTCGACAGGAACGATGGCTACACCTTC. The encoded protein is CASSFDRNDGYTF. The chain combines TRBV7-2 with TRBJ1-2; tentative D call: TRBD1 (6 bases). Deletions cut 3 bases from V and 6 bases from J, with 11 bases between. This CDR3 comprises 13 residues. Germline V gene data show CDR1 as SGHTA and CDR2 as FQGNSA.

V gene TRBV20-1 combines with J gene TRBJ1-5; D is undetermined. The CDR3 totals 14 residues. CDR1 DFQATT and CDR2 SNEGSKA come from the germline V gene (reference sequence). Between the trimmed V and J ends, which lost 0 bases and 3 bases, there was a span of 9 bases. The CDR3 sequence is CSARDTRHNQPQHF. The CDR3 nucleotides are TGCAGTGCTAGAGATACCAGACACAATCAGCCCCAGCATTTT.

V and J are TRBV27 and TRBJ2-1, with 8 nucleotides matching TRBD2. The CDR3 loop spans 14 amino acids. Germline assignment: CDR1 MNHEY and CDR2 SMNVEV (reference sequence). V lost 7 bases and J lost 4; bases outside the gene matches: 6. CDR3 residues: CASTPGGVYNEQFF. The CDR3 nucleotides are TGTGCCAGCACCCCGGGGGGGGTTTACAATGAGCAGTTCTTC.

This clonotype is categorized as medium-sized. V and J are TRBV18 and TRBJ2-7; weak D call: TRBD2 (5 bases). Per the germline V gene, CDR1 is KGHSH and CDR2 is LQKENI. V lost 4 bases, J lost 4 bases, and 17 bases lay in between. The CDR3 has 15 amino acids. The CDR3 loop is CASSLRSGRPYEQYF. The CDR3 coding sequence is TGTGCCAGCTCACTAAGGAGCGGAAGACCTTACGAGCAGTACTTC.

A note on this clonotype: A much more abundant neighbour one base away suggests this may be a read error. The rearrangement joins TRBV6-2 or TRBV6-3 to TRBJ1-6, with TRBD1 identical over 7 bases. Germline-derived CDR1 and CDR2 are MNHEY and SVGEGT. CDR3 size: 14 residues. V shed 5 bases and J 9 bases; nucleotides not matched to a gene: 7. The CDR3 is CASSEGTVLSPLHF. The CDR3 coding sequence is TGTGCCAGCAGTGAAGGGACAGTCCTTTCACCCCTCCACTTT.

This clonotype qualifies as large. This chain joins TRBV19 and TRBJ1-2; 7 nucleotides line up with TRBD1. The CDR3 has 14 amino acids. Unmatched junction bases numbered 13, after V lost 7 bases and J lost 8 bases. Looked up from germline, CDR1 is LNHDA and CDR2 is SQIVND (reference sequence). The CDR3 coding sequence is TGTGCCAGTACCCCCCCGGACAGGAAGGGCGGCTACACCTTC. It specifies CASTPPDRKGGYTF. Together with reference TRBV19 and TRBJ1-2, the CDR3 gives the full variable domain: DGGITQSPKYLFRKEGQNVTLSCEQNLNHDAMYWYRQDPGQGLRLIYYSQIVNDFQKGDIAEGYSVSREKKESFPLTVTSAQKNPTAFYLCASTPPDRKGGYTFGSGTRLTVV.

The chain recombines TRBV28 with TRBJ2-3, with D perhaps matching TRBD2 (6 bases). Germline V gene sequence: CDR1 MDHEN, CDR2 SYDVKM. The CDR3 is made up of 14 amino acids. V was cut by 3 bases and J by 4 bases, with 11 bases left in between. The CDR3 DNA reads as TGTGCCAGCAGTTTCGTTAGCGGCGCAGATACGCAGTATTTT. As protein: CASSFVSGADTQYF.

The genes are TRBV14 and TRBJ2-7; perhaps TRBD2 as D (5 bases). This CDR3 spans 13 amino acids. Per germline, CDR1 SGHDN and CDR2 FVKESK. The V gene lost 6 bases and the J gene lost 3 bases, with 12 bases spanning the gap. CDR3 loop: CASSEGRYYEQYF. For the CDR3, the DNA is TGTGCCAGCAGTGAAGGGAGATACTACGAGCAGTACTTC.

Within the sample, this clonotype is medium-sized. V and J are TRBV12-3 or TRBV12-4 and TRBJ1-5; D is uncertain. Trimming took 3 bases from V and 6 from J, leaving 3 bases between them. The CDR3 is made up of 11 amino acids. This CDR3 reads CASSLGQPQHF. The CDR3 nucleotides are TGTGCCAGCAGTTTGGGTCAGCCCCAGCATTTT.

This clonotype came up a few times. The CDR3 DNA follows: TGTGCTAGTGGTTTCAGCCTTACTAGCGGGGATTACAATGAGCAGTTCTTC. Its translation: CASGFSLTSGDYNEQFF. The chain carries TRBV12-5 and TRBJ2-1, with 10 bases aligning to TRBD2. With V trimmed by 3 bases and J by 4 bases, 9 bases remained unmatched. Germline assignment: CDR1 LGHNT and CDR2 FRNRAP. The CDR3 is 17 residues long. The full variable domain, with the rest looked up from reference TRBV12-5 and TRBJ2-1, is DARVTQTPRHKVTEMGQEVTMRCQPILGHNTVFWYRQTMMQGLELLAYFRNRAPLDDSGMPKDRFSAEMPDATLATLKIQPSEPRDSAVYFCASGFSLTSGDYNEQFFGPGTRLTVL.

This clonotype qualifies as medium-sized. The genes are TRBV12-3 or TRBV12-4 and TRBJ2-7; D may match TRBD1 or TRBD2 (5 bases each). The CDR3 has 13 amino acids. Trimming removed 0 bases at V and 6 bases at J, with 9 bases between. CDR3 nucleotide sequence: TGTGCCAGCAGTTTAGCGGGACCCGCCGAGCAGTACTTC. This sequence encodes CASSLAGPAEQYF.

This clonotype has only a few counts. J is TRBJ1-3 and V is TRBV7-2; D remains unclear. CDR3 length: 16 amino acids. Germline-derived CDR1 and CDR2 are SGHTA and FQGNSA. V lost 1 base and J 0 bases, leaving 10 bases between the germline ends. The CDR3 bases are TGTGCCAGCAGCTTAGACAGCACCTTCTCTGGAAACACCATATATTTT. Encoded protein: CASSLDSTFSGNTIYF.

The DNA for the CDR3 is TGTGCCAGCAGCGCAACCGCCGGGGGGCAGGGGACCCAGTACTTC. Translating gives CASSATAGGQGTQYF. This chain joins TRBV12-3 or TRBV12-4 and TRBJ2-5; the D gene is possibly TRBD2 (7 bases). The CDR3 sequence is 15 residues long. Trimming removed 6 bases at V and 7 bases at J, with 21 bases between.

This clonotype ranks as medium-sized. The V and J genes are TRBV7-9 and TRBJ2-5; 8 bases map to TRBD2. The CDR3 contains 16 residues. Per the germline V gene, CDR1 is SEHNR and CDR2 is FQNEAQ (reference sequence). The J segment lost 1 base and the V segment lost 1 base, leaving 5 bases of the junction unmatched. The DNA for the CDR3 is TGTGCCAGCAGCTTAGGGAGCGGGAGTGGCCAAGAGACCCAGTACTTC. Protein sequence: CASSLGSGSGQETQYF.

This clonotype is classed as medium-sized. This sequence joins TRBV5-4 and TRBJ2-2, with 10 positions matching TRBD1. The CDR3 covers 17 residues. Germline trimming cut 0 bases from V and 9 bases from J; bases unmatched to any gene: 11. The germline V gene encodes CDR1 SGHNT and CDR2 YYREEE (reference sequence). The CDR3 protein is CASSLEGTGARTRELFF. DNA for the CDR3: TGTGCCAGCAGCTTGGAAGGGACAGGGGCTAGGACCCGGGAGCTGTTTTTT.

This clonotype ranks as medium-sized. CDR3 sequence: CASSWGQGYEQYF. The CDR3 coding sequence is TGTGCCAGCAGTTGGGGACAGGGGTACGAGCAGTACTTC. V gene TRBV7-9 combines with J gene TRBJ2-7; 10 nucleotides line up with TRBD1. The CDR3 covers 13 residues. The trim removed 6 bases at V and 4 bases at J, leaving 3 bases unmatched. The germline V gene encodes CDR1 SEHNR and CDR2 FQNEAQ (reference sequence).

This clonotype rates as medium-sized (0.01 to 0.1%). In DNA, the CDR3 is TGTGCCCTTTCCCGGGACAGACCCTATGGCTACACCTTC. Its translation: CALSRDRPYGYTF. The chain links TRBV30 to TRBJ1-2; 7 positions match TRBD1. The CDR3 covers 13 residues. Trimming removed 8 bases from V and 4 bases from J; junction bases left unmatched: 10. From germline, CDR1 is GTSNPN and CDR2 SVGIG (reference sequence).

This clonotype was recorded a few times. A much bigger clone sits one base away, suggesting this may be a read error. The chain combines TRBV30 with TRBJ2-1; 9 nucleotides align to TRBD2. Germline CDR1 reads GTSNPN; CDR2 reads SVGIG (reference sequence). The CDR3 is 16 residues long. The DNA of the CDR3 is TGTGCCTGGAGTGCATTTGGGACTAGCAGATACAATAAGCAGTTCTTC. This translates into CAWSAFGTSRYNKQFF.

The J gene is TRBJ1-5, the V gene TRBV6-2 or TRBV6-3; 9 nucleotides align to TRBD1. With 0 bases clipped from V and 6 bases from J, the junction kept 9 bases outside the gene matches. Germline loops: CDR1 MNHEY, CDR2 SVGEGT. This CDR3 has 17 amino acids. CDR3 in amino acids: CASSYSGTGQLGQPQHF. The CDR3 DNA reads TGTGCCAGCAGTTACTCCGGGACAGGGCAGTTGGGTCAGCCCCAGCATTTT.

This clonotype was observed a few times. In DNA form, the CDR3 reads TGTGCCAGCAGCTTGGGACACCCGAACACTGAAGCTTTCTTT. Amino acids: CASSLGHPNTEAFF. This sequence joins TRBV7-6 and TRBJ1-1; D perhaps matches TRBD1 (6 bases). Germline V gene lookup returns CDR1 SGHVS and CDR2 FNYEAQ. CDR3 length: 14 residues. Between the trimmed V and J ends, which lost 3 bases and 1 base, there was a span of 9 bases.

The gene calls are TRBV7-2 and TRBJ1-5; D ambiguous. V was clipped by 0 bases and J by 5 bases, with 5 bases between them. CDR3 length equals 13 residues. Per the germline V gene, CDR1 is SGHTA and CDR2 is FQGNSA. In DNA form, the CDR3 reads TGTGCCAGCAGCTTAGCCTTACATCAGCCCCAGCATTTT. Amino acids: CASSLALHQPQHF.

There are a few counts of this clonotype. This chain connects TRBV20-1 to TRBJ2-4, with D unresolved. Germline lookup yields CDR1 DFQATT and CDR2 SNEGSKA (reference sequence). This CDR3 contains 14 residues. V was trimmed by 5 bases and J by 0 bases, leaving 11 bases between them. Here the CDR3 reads CSAGQQEAKNIQYF. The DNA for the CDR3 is TGCAGTGCTGGCCAGCAGGAAGCCAAAAACATTCAGTACTTC.

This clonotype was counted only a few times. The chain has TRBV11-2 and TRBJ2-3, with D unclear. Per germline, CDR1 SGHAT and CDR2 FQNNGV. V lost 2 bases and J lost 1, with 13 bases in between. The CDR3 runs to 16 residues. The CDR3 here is CASSLSEVWGTDTQYF. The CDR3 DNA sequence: TGTGCCAGCAGCTTATCTGAGGTGTGGGGCACAGATACGCAGTATTTT.

The CDR3 DNA sequence: TGCGCCAGCAGCGTCAGGGGAAATGGCTACACCTTC. Translating gives CASSVRGNGYTF. The genes are TRBV5-1 and TRBJ1-2; a possible D gene is TRBD1 (6 bases). Trimming removed 4 bases from V and 6 bases from J, with 10 bases in between. Germline lookup yields CDR1 SGHRS and CDR2 YFSETQ. The CDR3 covers 12 residues.

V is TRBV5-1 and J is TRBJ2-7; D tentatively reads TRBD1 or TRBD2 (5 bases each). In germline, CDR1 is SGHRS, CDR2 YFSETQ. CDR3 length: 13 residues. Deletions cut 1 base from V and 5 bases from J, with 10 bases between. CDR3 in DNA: TGCGCCAGCAGCTTGCCAGGGAGCGACGAGCAGTACTTC. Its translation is CASSLPGSDEQYF.

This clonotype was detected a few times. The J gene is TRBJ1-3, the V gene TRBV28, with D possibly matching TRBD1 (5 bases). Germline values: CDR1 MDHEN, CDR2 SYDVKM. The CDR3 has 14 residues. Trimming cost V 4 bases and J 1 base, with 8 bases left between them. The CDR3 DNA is TGTGCCAGCAGTTCCGGGGGGTCTGGAAACACCATATATTTT. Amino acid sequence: CASSSGGSGNTIYF.